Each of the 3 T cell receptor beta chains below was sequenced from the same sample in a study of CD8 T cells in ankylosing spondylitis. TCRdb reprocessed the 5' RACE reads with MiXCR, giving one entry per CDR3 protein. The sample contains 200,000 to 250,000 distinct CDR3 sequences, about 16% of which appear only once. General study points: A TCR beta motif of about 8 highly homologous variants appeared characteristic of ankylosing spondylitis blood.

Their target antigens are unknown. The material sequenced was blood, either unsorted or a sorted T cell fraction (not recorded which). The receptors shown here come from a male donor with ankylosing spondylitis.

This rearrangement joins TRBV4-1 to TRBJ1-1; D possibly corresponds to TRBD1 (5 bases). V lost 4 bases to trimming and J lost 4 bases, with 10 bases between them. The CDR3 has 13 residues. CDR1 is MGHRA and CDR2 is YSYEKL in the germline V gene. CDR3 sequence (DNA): TGCGCCAGCAGCCCCCTCGGGGGCACTGAAGCTTTCTTT. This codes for CASSPLGGTEAFF.

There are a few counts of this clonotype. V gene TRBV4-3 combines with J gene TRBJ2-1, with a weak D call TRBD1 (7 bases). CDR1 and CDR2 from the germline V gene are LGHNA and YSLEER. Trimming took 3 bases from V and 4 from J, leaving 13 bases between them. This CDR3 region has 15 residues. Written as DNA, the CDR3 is TGCGCCAGCAGCCAGACAGGGAGCGGGTACAATGAGCAGTTCTTC. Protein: CASSQTGSGYNEQFF.

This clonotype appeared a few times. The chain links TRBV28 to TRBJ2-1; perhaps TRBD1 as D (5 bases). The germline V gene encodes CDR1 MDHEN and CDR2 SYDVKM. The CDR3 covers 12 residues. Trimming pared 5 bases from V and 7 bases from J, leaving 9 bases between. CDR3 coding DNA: TGTGCCAGCAGTATCAGGGTAAATGAGCAGTTCTTC. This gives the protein CASSIRVNEQFF.